This record looks at one T cell receptor (beta chain) sequence and its context. This clonotype is identified as medium-sized (0.01 to 0.1%). The clone's antigen remains unknown. No qualities accompany the bases; no much larger clone lies one base away. The library was built by means of 5' RACE. Sequencing was carried out with a NextSeq 500. To correct for sequencing error and PCR bias, the TCR library protocol tagged individual cDNA molecules with unique molecular identifiers. TCR alpha and beta chains were both sequenced, and the abundances of alpha and beta sequences in each sample were closely correlated with each other. In the source study's methods: Decombinator V4 was used to annotate the V gene, J gene and CDR3 of the TCR sequences. TCRs were defined as expanded if a significant change between any two time points was detected under a Poisson model with p below 0.0001. TCR abundances were normalised to the total number of TCRs sequenced per sample and were expressed as counts per million. MAIT TCRs were defined by TRAV1-2 paired with TRAJ12, TRAJ20 or TRAJ33, and iNKT TCRs by TRAV10 paired with TRAJ18. VDJdb, accessed 1 November 2021, was searched for CMV, EBV and SARS-CoV-2 annotated TCRs, excluding TCRs annotated for multiple antigens. TCRdb redid the processing of the public reads, applying fastp at Q25 and MiXCR, and retained in-frame beta chains. Every CDR3 protein is listed once, alongside the most common genes and DNA of its rows. The authors' filters were not applied to this entry. The sample table lists around 20,000 distinct CDR3 sequences, 4% to 4.5% of them with a count of one. About 1.6% of the sample is held by the ten biggest clonotypes.

These data belong to a study of early T cells in non-severe SARS-CoV-2 infection (dated by TCRdb to about 2021). At the level of the whole study: Bulk RNA from unsorted whole blood was used for TCR sequencing, so alpha and beta chains could not be paired. What the study reported, not specific to this receptor: VDJdb matching was skewed toward anti-spike CD8 responses, so virus-specific expansions were likely underestimated and private and CD4 specificities were missed.

Set within a cohort of healthcare workers in London, UK, this nested case-control study involved weekly PCR testing of nasopharyngeal swabs along with blood sampling. Healthcare workers were recruited between 23 and 31 March 2020, during the week of the UK lockdown, and were followed weekly for up to about 15 weeks. For CDR1 and CDR2, the germline V gene (reference sequence) lists GTSNPN and SVGIG. The CDR3 starts with the cysteine, ends with the phenylalanine, and has 14 residues. Only CDR3 DNA remains: 42 bases, in frame from the first base. Germline trimming: 6 bases from V, 3 bases from J; junction bases outside gene matches: 7.

Sequencing was done on a sample of whole blood. Recombination joined TRBV30 with TRBJ2-1, and 8 bases in between align with TRBD1. The sequence was collected from an adult who was a healthcare worker with PCR-confirmed SARS-CoV-2 infection or an uninfected control (not recorded which). The DNA reads as follows: TGTGCCTGCGCGGGACAGGCTAACTACAATGAGCAGTTCTTC. Its protein is CACAGQANYNEQFF.